This T cell receptor beta chain was retrieved from a study of T cells in tumors after PD-1 blockade. Study overall: Excluded were patients with checkpoint blockade, immunosuppressants, or radiotherapy or other anti-cancer therapy within 4 weeks.

Sequencing used immunoSEQ multiplex PCR; TCRdb keeps in-frame clones, though not all of them. Counted here are roughly 60,000 clones, roughly 78% occurring once; the ten biggest clones make up roughly 12%. The CDR3 extends over 13 amino acids. V lost 5 bases and J lost 14; bases outside the gene matches: 9. The chain combines TRBV12-3 or TRBV12-4 with TRBJ2-5, with 12 bases that match TRBD1. This material consisted of PBMCs, taken before anti-PD-1 treatment. This receptor was obtained from a human donor with basal cell carcinoma. In nucleotides, the CDR3 is TGTGCCAGCAGTCTGGGACAGGGGGCGAGGGGCTACTTC. Encoded protein: CASSLGQGARGYF.